This note documents a single T cell receptor beta chain sequence. In germline, CDR1 is MDHEN, CDR2 SYDVKM. The CDR3 extends over 13 amino acids. Trimming at V came to 8 bases and at J to 3 bases, leaving 7 bases not matched to a gene. These data originate in a study of blood T cell repertoires in COVID-19. Study context: There were acute and convalescent COVID-19 samples, and they came from the United States, Italy and Spain. T cells, B-cell-depleted T cells, or PBMCs supplied cDNA or gDNA.

TCRdb's copy holds only in-frame clones and misses some; the assay was immunoSEQ multiplex PCR. This table holds more than 95,000 clones, about 90% found once. In Seattle, patients joined the study during active infection and were tracked longitudinally. This clonotype was sampled from a man in his fifties or sixties with COVID-19, enrolled during active disease. Sequencing input: peripheral blood. The rearrangement links TRBV28 to TRBJ2-7; 7 bases are shared with TRBD1. In DNA, the CDR3 is TGTGCCAGCCCCGGACAGGAAAACTACGAGCAGTACTTC. Translating gives CASPGQENYEQYF.